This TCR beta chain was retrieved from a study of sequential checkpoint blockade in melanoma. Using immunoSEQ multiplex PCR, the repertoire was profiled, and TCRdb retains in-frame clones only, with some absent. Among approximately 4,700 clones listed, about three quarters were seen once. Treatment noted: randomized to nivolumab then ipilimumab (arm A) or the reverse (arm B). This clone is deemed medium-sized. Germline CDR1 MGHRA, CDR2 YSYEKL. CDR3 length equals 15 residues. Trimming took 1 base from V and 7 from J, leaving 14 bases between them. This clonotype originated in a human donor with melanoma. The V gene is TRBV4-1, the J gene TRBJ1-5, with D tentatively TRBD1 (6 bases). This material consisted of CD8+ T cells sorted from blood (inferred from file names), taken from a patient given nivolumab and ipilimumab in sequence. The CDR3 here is CASSQGTGLVQPQHF. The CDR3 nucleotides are TGCGCCAGCAGCCAAGGTACAGGGCTAGTCCAGCCCCAGCATTTT.